These 29 T cell receptor beta chains were all obtained from the same sample, sequenced in a study of metastatic and nonmetastatic thyroid tumors. TCRdb re-called the PCR reads via MiXCR. The sample yields over 25,000 clones, around 14% seen once. No treatment had been given to any patient before thyroid surgery. Sequencing input: blood. The receptors here all came from a male donor with papillary thyroid cancer or a benign thyroid nodule (not recorded which). Some clones in this sample may be carry-over from other donors' samples.

This chain uses TRBV30 with TRBJ1-3; D is undetermined. Looked up from germline, CDR1 is GTSNPN and CDR2 is SVGIG (reference sequence). The V end was cut by 5 bases, the J end by 2 bases, with 7 bases between. The CDR3 covers 12 residues. CDR3 in amino acids: CAWANPGNTIYF. The CDR3 DNA reads as TGTGCCTGGGCAAACCCTGGAAACACCATATATTTT.

V and J are TRBV6-4 and TRBJ1-6; TRBD1 aligns across 7 bases. Germline V gene data show CDR1 as MRHNA and CDR2 as SNTAGT. The CDR3 is made up of 15 amino acids. The V and J ends lost 8 bases and 9 bases, in that order; junction bases with no gene match: 13. The CDR3 loop is CASRASSGGASPLHF. DNA of the CDR3: TGTGCCAGCCGTGCCTCTTCAGGGGGAGCTTCACCCCTCCACTTT.

This clone was seen many times. The V call is TRBV20-1, the J call TRBJ2-5, with D unclear. The germline V gene has CDR1 DFQATT and CDR2 SNEGSKA (reference sequence). The V end was cut by 3 bases, the J end by 2 bases, with 10 bases between. This CDR3 is 13 amino acids long. Here the CDR3 reads CSARVWAQETQYF. In DNA form, the CDR3 reads TGCAGTGCTAGGGTCTGGGCGCAAGAGACCCAGTACTTC.

The table lists this clone with a few counts. V is TRBV11-2 and J is TRBJ1-2; D remains ambiguous. Trimming stripped 5 bases from V and 7 bases from J, with 17 bases between. There are 14 residues in the CDR3. Germline-derived CDR1 and CDR2 are SGHAT and FQNNGV. Here the CDR3 DNA reads TGTGCCAGCAGCGGTGGGGTGGCGGGATCTGGCTACACCTTC. Amino acids: CASSGGVAGSGYTF.

This clone was picked up many times. In DNA, the CDR3 is TGCGCCAGCAGCTTGGTAGGGGGGGCCGGGGATACGCAGTATTTT. Protein sequence: CASSLVGGAGDTQYF. The chain employs TRBV5-1 and TRBJ2-3; D perhaps matches TRBD2 (7 bases). Germline V gene data show CDR1 as SGHRS and CDR2 as YFSETQ. The CDR3 is made up of 15 amino acids. Trimming took off 0 bases at V and 6 bases at J, with 14 bases between the two ends.

This clone was seen repeatedly, ten times or more. The chain uses TRBV12-3 or TRBV12-4 and TRBJ2-2; D is possibly TRBD2 (7 bases). There are 16 residues in the CDR3. Trimming took off 7 bases at V and 6 bases at J, with 21 bases between the two ends. CDR3 sequence reads: CASTLGGGSLAGELFF. The CDR3 coding sequence is TGTGCCAGCACCCTTGGGGGCGGGAGCTTAGCCGGGGAGCTGTTTTTT.

This clone was seen ten or more times. The chain combines TRBV4-1 with TRBJ2-1, with TRBD2 matching 11 bases. Germline V gene data show CDR1 as MGHRA and CDR2 as YSYEKL. With 6 bases clipped from V and 4 bases from J, the junction kept 11 bases outside the gene matches. CDR3 length: 17 residues. This CDR3 is CASRESPSGGRYNEQFF. As DNA, the CDR3 is TGCGCCAGCAGAGAAAGCCCTAGCGGGGGGCGATACAATGAGCAGTTCTTC.

This clone was seen at least ten times. The genes are TRBV12-3 or TRBV12-4 and TRBJ2-5, with D perhaps matching TRBD1 (5 bases). This CDR3 is 14 amino acids long. V gave up 3 bases and J gave up 7 bases, with 15 bases separating them. The CDR3 spells CASSLTGHGRTQYF. The CDR3 bases are TGTGCCAGCAGTTTGACCGGACACGGACGGACCCAGTACTTC.

On this clone: The junction does not match germline at one end; this may be a read error. This chain links TRBV7-8 with TRBJ2-7, with 8 bases fitting TRBD1. Germline V gene lookup returns CDR1 SGHVS and CDR2 FQNEAQ. CDR3 size: 14 residues. The CDR3 DNA is TGTGCCACCAGCTTTCCAGGGGGCCTGTACGAGCAGTACTTC. It specifies CATSFPGGLYEQYF.

This clone appeared many times. This chain uses TRBV19 with TRBJ2-1; 15 bases map to TRBD2. After removal of 3 bases from V and 0 bases from J, the junction contained 3 bases not matched to a gene. Germline V gives CDR1 LNHDA, CDR2 SQIVND (reference sequence). The CDR3 contains 18 residues. The CDR3 region has the DNA TGTGCCAGTAGTATGGGGACTAGCGGGAGGTACTCCTACAATGAGCAGTTCTTC. Translated: CASSMGTSGRYSYNEQFF.

This clone was detected a few times. A clone one base away is much larger, so this may be a read error. The sample has other DNA sequences that encode this CDR3 too. The V call is TRBV28, the J call TRBJ2-1; D is unresolved. CDR3 length equals 13 residues. Germline CDR1 MDHEN, CDR2 SYDVKM. Trimming pared 4 bases from V and 7 bases from J, leaving 11 bases between. CDR3 sequence: CASSSPSRNEQFF. The CDR3 nucleotides are TGTGCCAGCAGTTCCCCTTCGCGAAATGAGCAGTTCTTC.

This clone was found many times. The chain joins TRBV5-1 to TRBJ1-5, with D uncertain. Trimming pared 4 bases from V and 0 bases from J, leaving 5 bases between. Germline CDR1 is SGHRS and CDR2 is YFSETQ. CDR3 size: 13 residues. This CDR3 is CASSQDSNQPQHF. CDR3 nucleotides: TGCGCCAGCAGCCAAGATAGCAATCAGCCCCAGCATTTT.

At least ten counts were recorded for this clone. The chain has TRBV27 and TRBJ2-7, with 9 bases lining up with TRBD1. CDR1 and CDR2 from the germline V gene are MNHEY and SMNVEV (reference sequence). The CDR3 contains 13 residues. The trim removed 8 bases at V and 5 bases at J, leaving 7 bases unmatched. In DNA form, the CDR3 reads TGTGCCAGCCGTGACAGGGGGGCGGACGAGCAGTACTTC. Translated, it gives CASRDRGADEQYF.

This chain connects TRBV5-4 to TRBJ1-1, with D unclear. The V and J ends lost 0 bases and 0 bases respectively, with 12 bases between them. The CDR3 consists of 16 residues. Germline V lookup: CDR1 SGHNT, CDR2 YYREEE (reference sequence). The CDR3: CASSLGRSNMNTEAFF. The CDR3 coding sequence is TGTGCCAGCAGCTTGGGCCGATCCAATATGAACACTGAAGCTTTCTTT.

The genes are TRBV2 and TRBJ2-3, with D maybe TRBD2 (6 bases). Germline values: CDR1 SNHLY, CDR2 FYNNEI. Trimming left V 6 bases short and J 10 bases short, with 17 bases between. The CDR3 runs 13 residues. CDR3: CASRASGGPAQYF. The CDR3, as DNA: TGTGCCAGCAGGGCCTCCGGGGGACCGGCGCAGTATTTT. The full variable domain, completed using reference TRBV2 and TRBJ2-3, is EPEVTQTPSHQVTQMGQEVILRCVPISNHLYFYWYRQILGQKVEFLVSFYNNEISEKSEIFDDQFSVERPDGSNFTLKIRSTKLEDSAMYFCASRASGGPAQYFGPGTRLTVL.

This clone was counted many times. The V gene is TRBV12-3 or TRBV12-4, the J gene TRBJ2-2; 7 bases fit TRBD1. V shed 6 bases and J 4 bases; nucleotides not matched to a gene: 2. This CDR3 has 13 residues. The CDR3 sequence: CASRRQGTGELFF. The CDR3 DNA is TGTGCCAGCAGAAGACAGGGCACCGGGGAGCTGTTTTTT.

This clone was found many times. The chain carries TRBV13 and TRBJ2-7; 7 bases agree with TRBD2. Trimming at V came to 5 bases and at J to 2 bases, leaving 3 bases not matched to a gene. This CDR3 spans 13 amino acids. CDR1 and CDR2 from the germline V gene are PRHDT and FYEKMQ (reference sequence). The CDR3 nucleotides are TGTGCCAGCAGCCCGGCGGGGGCCTACGAGCAGTACTTC. This translates into CASSPAGAYEQYF. Full variable domain (missing parts from reference TRBV13 and TRBJ2-7): AAGVIQSPRHLIKEKRETATLKCYPIPRHDTVYWYQQGPGQDPQFLISFYEKMQSDKGSIPDRFSAQQFSDYHSELNMSSLELGDSALYFCASSPAGAYEQYFGPGTRLTVT.

This clone was seen many times. The chain combines TRBV30 with TRBJ1-1; 8 bases match TRBD1. V lost 4 bases and J lost 6; bases outside the gene matches: 7. Germline CDR1 and CDR2: GTSNPN and SVGIG (reference sequence). CDR3 length: 13 residues. The CDR3 spells CAWNGQGKSEAFF. The CDR3 coding sequence is TGTGCCTGGAATGGACAGGGCAAGTCTGAAGCTTTCTTT.

Note on this clone: A much larger clone is a single base away; this may be a read error. The V gene is TRBV3-1, the J gene TRBJ2-1, with 10 bases identical to TRBD2. The CDR3 runs to 15 residues. Germline-derived CDR1 and CDR2 are LGHDT and YNNKEL (reference sequence). CDR3 amino acids: CASSRLAGVNNKQFF. The CDR3 DNA reads TGTGCCAGCAGCCGCCTAGCGGGAGTGAACAATAAGCAGTTCTTC.

The chain couples TRBV20-1 to TRBJ2-3; 11 bases fit TRBD2. This CDR3 region has 18 residues. The V gene end was trimmed by 3 bases and the J gene end by 4 bases; junction bases not matched to a gene: 15. Germline V gene sequence: CDR1 DFQATT, CDR2 SNEGSKA (reference sequence). The CDR3 DNA is TGCAGTGCTAGCTCGTTCCGTAGCGGGAGGGCTAGGCCAGATACGCAGTATTTT. It yields the protein CSASSFRSGRARPDTQYF.

This clone showed up many times. The chain links TRBV20-1 to TRBJ1-1, with a tentative D call TRBD1 (6 bases). The germline V and J ends were trimmed by 1 base and 7 bases, with 10 bases remaining between them. The CDR3 totals 12 residues. In germline, CDR1 is DFQATT, CDR2 SNEGSKA (reference sequence). This CDR3 is CSARGGPSEAFF. The CDR3 DNA is TGCAGTGCTAGAGGGGGGCCTAGTGAAGCTTTCTTT.

This clone was seen at least ten times. The genes are TRBV5-5 and TRBJ1-5; no reliable D call. The CDR3 extends over 12 amino acids. CDR1 is SGHKS and CDR2 is YYEKEE in the germline V gene (reference sequence). The V end lost 1 base, the J end lost 6 bases, and 5 bases lay between the germline ends. The CDR3 spells CASSLFTQPQHF. The CDR3 DNA reads as TGTGCCAGCAGCTTGTTTACTCAGCCCCAGCATTTT.

The sample holds many counts of this clone. The gene calls are TRBV10-3 and TRBJ2-2, with D maybe TRBD1 (5 bases). CDR3 size: 12 residues. V lost 10 bases, J lost 5 bases, and 11 bases lay in between. Germline V gives CDR1 ENHRY, CDR2 SYGVKD. CDR3 amino acids: CATDRGTGELFF. Here the CDR3 DNA reads TGTGCCACTGATAGGGGAACCGGGGAGCTGTTTTTT.

There are many counts of this clone. The chain has TRBV5-1 and TRBJ2-2; 8 nucleotides match TRBD2. J was trimmed by 1 base and V by 3 bases; bases with no gene match: 5. The CDR3 contains 16 residues. Germline CDR1 reads SGHRS; CDR2 reads YFSETQ. The CDR3 here is CASSYGTSGNTGELFF. DNA for the CDR3: TGCGCCAGCAGCTACGGGACTAGTGGGAACACCGGGGAGCTGTTTTTT. Complete variable domain (other parts from reference TRBV5-1 and TRBJ2-2): KAGVTQTPRYLIKTRGQQVTLSCSPISGHRSVSWYQQTPGQGLQFLFEYFSETQRNKGNFPGRFSGRQFSNSRSEMNVSTLELGDSALYLCASSYGTSGNTGELFFGEGSRLTVL.

This clone was observed many times. This rearrangement joins TRBV9 to TRBJ2-7; TRBD2 agrees at 7 bases. The CDR3 has 16 amino acids. After removal of 0 bases from V and 1 base from J, the junction contained 7 bases not matched to a gene. Germline V gene lookup returns CDR1 SGDLS and CDR2 YYNGEE. CDR3 nucleotides: TGTGCCAGCAGCGTAGCGGCTAGCGGAGGATCCTACGAGCAGTACTTC. Protein: CASSVAASGGSYEQYF.

Many counts were recorded for this clone. The chain joins TRBV6-1 to TRBJ2-7, with TRBD1 matching over 11 bases. Trimming removed 5 bases from V and 1 base from J; junction bases left unmatched: 7. The germline V gene has CDR1 MNHNS and CDR2 SASEGT. The CDR3 covers 16 residues. In DNA, the CDR3 is TGTGCCAGCAGTTCACACGGACAGGGGGCGTCCTACGAGCAGTACTTC. Its translation: CASSSHGQGASYEQYF.

This clone has just one count. CDR3 bases: TGTGCCAGCACCTTCCAGGCTACCGGGACATGTATCCCCTACGAGCAGTACTTC. This encodes CASTFQATGTCIPYEQYF. This chain links TRBV11-1 with TRBJ2-7, with D tentatively TRBD1 (6 bases). Per the germline V gene, CDR1 is SGHAT and CDR2 is FQDESV (reference sequence). Trimming took 7 bases from V and 2 from J, leaving 27 bases between them. The CDR3 contains 18 residues.

In its sample, this clone was seen a few times. The V and J genes are TRBV10-1 and TRBJ2-1; possibly TRBD2 for D (5 bases). V lost 6 bases, J lost 3 bases, and 18 bases lay in between. CDR1 is WNHNN and CDR2 is SYGVQD in the germline V gene (reference sequence). This CDR3 is 16 amino acids long. CDR3 loop: CASSTTSGSYYNEQFF. The CDR3 DNA sequence: TGCGCCAGCAGCACTACTAGTGGGAGCTACTACAATGAGCAGTTCTTC.

This clone was counted only a few times. The chain joins TRBV6-6 to TRBJ2-6; D uncertain. Germline V gene lookup returns CDR1 MNHNY and CDR2 SVGAGI (reference sequence). Trimming left V 4 bases short and J 3 bases short, with 7 bases between. The CDR3 runs to 14 residues. DNA for the CDR3: TGTGCCAGCAGTTTACTATATGGGGCCAACGTCCTGACTTTC. Translated, it gives CASSLLYGANVLTF.